Listed below are T cell receptor beta chains from one sample, sequenced in a study of cytomegalovirus exposure and HLA in healthy donors. Repertoires were generated with immunoSEQ multiplex PCR, while TCRdb's copy carries only in-frame clones and drops some. The sample has 150,000 to 200,000 clones. Sequenced sample: PBMCs. These receptors all come from a woman aged 18-29 years in good health and CMV-seropositive. Each CDR3 is given without its conserved first and last residue. Each record gives: D gene, V gene, CDR3 protein. The D gene is left open where the match is weak.

-,TRBV21-1,ASSNGRGQTSAD
TRBD1,TRBV11-3,ASSSTGGYGYT
TRBD1,TRBV30,AWSATGGADQPQH
-,TRBV11-1,ASSLEHPRTDMQY
-,TRBV9,ASSPRAMGAGETQY
TRBD1,TRBV4-2,ASSQSGTGEGQPQH
TRBD1,TRBV4-1,ASSQEGTGRGYT
TRBD1,TRBV18,ASSPTGTDGYT
TRBD1,TRBV15,ATSLRTGTDTQY
-,TRBV11-3,ASSFRESYEQY
-,TRBV18,ASSPRYQGPHEQY
TRBD2,TRBV5-1,ASSWTSSNEQF
-,TRBV9,ASSVLGGAGETQY
-,TRBV11-2,ASSWGLGETQY
TRBD2,TRBV7-9,ASSTTSGVSYEQY
TRBD1,TRBV6-5,ASSYSWTGSGNTIY
-,TRBV7-9,ASSLQAMNTEAF
TRBD2,TRBV5-6,ASSLAWTSGQF
TRBD1,TRBV6-5,ASRDRGKAF
-,TRBV9,ASSVGHSNTGELF
-,TRBV7-7,ASSLDGGGDTQY
-,TRBV6-6,ASSPPMGANTEAF
-,TRBV30,AWSDTVVGPREQY
TRBD2,TRBV5-1,ASSLQGLEADTQY
TRBD2,TRBV4-2,AAGWASGDNEQF
-,TRBV7-6,ASSLGGPGVSGYT
TRBD1,TRBV19,ASSPRKTGGASYEQY
-,TRBV18,ASSPVGQDGYGYT
-,TRBV19,ASSIVVNTEAF
TRBD1,TRBV6-6,ASRWTGNEQF
-,TRBV5-1,ASIVYRDSYLTNTEAF
TRBD2,TRBV5-1,ASSATSGLAGELF
TRBD2,TRBV4-1,ASSQDSGLAGEVSKNIQY
-,TRBV7-2,ASSFGSVEQF
-,TRBV19,ASSIVGVNTEAF
TRBD1,TRBV6-6,ASSRTGIEAF
-,TRBV27,ASSPRGGAQY
-,TRBV25-1,ASSESGRGTDTQY
TRBD1,TRBV5-1,ASSLETGARGYGYT
-,TRBV6-5,ASSYSGVGTGETQY
-,TRBV5-1,ASSPDPEGQPQH
-,TRBV4-2,ASSQAQVGDTQY
-,TRBV5-6,ASSTGLTNTEAF
-,TRBV18,ASSPGQKENEQF
-,TRBV19,ASQDDRGQPQH
TRBD2,TRBV5-1,ASRNSASGAYEQY
-,TRBV10-3,AISKDRYYNEQF
TRBD2,TRBV30,AWGSGGGISYEQY
-,TRBV20-1,SAMDWYEQY
-,TRBV9,ASSVGGVRLPDTQY
TRBD1,TRBV4-1,ASSQWDRGEQY
-,TRBV19,ASSIGMGLLARGTDTQY